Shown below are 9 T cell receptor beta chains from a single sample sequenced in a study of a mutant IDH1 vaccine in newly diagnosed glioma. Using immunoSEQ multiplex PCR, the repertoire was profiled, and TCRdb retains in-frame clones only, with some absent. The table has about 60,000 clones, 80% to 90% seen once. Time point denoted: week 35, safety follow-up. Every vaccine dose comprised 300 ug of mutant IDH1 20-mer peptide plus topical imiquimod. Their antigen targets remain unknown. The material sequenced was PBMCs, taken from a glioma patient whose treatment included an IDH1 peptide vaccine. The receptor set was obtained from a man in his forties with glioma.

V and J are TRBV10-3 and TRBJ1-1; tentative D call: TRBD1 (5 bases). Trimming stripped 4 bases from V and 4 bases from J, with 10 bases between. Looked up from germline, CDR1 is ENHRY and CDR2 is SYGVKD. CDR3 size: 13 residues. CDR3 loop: CAISGRAGTEAFF. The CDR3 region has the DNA TGTGCCATCAGTGGCAGGGCGGGCACTGAAGCTTTCTTT.

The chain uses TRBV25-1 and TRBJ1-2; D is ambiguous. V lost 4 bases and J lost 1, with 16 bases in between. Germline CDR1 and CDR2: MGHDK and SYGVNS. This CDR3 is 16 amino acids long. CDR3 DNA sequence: TGTGCCAGCAGTGTACCCCCGCCGGGAGGTAACTATGGCTACACCTTC. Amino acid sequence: CASSVPPPGGNYGYTF.

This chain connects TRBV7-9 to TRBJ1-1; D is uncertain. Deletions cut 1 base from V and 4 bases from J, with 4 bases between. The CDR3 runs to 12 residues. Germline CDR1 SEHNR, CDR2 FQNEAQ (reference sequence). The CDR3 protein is CASSLVVTEAFF. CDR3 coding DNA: TGTGCCAGCAGCTTAGTGGTCACTGAAGCTTTCTTT.

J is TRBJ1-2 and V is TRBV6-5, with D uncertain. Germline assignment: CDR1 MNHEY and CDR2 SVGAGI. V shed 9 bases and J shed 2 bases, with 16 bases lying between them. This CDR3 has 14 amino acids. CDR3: CASTHGPGNYGYTF. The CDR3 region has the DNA TGTGCCAGTACGCATGGTCCGGGGAACTATGGCTACACCTTC.

CDR3 sequence: CASSIRDSYEQYF. In DNA, the CDR3 is TGTGCCAGCAGTATACGGGACAGCTACGAGCAGTACTTC. The chain is built from TRBV27 and TRBJ2-7, with 7 bases that match TRBD1. The CDR3 is 13 amino acids. CDR1 is MNHEY, CDR2 SMNVEV, per germline (reference sequence). Trimming took 5 bases from V and 3 from J; bases not matched to a gene: 4.

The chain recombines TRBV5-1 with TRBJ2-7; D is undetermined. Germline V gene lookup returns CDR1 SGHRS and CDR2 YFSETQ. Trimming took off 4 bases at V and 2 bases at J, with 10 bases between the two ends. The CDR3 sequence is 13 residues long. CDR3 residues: CASSLDFPYEQYF. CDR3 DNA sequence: TGCGCCAGCAGCCTTGACTTCCCCTACGAGCAGTACTTC.

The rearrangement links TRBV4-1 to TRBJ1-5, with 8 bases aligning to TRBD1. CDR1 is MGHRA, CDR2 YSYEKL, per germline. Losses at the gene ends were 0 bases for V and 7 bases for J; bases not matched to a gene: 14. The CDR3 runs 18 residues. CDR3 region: CASSQEAGAGGAGQPQHF. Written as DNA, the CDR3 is TGCGCCAGCAGCCAAGAGGCTGGGGCAGGGGGCGCGGGGCAGCCCCAGCATTTT.

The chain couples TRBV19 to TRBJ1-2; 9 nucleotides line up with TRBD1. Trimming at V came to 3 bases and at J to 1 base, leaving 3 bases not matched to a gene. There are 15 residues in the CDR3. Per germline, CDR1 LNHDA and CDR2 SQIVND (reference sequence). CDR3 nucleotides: TGTGCCAGTAGTATTGGGACAGGGAGTAACTATGGCTACACCTTC. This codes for CASSIGTGSNYGYTF. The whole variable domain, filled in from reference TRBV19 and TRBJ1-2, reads DGGITQSPKYLFRKEGQNVTLSCEQNLNHDAMYWYRQDPGQGLRLIYYSQIVNDFQKGDIAEGYSVSREKKESFPLTVTSAQKNPTAFYLCASSIGTGSNYGYTFGSGTRLTVV.

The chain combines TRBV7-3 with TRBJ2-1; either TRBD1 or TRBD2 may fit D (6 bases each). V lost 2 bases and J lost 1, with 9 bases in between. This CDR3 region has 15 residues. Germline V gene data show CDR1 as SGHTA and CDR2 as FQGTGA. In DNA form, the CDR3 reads TGTGCCAGCAGCTTAGGGGGGCTATCCTACAATGAGCAGTTCTTC. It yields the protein CASSLGGLSYNEQFF.